These 27 T cell receptor beta chains share one sample of origin, sequenced in a study of blood T cell repertoires in COVID-19 (dated by TCRdb to the early 2020s). The library relied on the immunoSEQ multiplex PCR assay. This immuneACCESS table, as held by TCRdb, lists in-frame sequences with V and J called but not all clones. Of the missing ones, under half trace to an unresolved V gene in checked studies; the others have no known cause. Counted in this sample were under 55,000 clones; under 85% of them appeared once. Around 31% of the sample lies in the top ten. The sequencing input was peripheral blood. The origin of the receptors is an elderly woman with acute or convalescent COVID-19.

Details on this clone: The likely explanation is a read error, given a far larger clone one base away. The chain recombines TRBV2 with TRBJ2-7; 7 bases align to TRBD2. Looked up from germline, CDR1 is SNHLY and CDR2 is FYNNEI. The CDR3 length is 16 residues. Here the CDR3 DNA reads TGTCCCAGCTGTGGGGGGGAACGGGTGGGCTCCTACGAGCAGTACTTC. Translating it yields CPSCGGERVGSYEQYF.

This chain uses TRBV5-1 with TRBJ2-5; 15 nucleotides agree with TRBD2. J lost 4 bases, V lost 2 bases, and 3 bases had no gene match. CDR1 and CDR2 from the germline V gene are SGHRS and YFSETQ. The CDR3 loop spans 16 amino acids. CDR3 nucleotides: TGCGCCAGCAGCTTAACGGGACTAGCGGGAGGAGAGACCCAGTACTTC. Its translation: CASSLTGLAGGETQYF.

This chain uses TRBV27 with TRBJ2-7; a possible D gene is TRBD2 (7 bases). Trimming left V 0 bases short and J 6 bases short, with 15 bases between. CDR3 length equals 15 residues. Germline V lookup: CDR1 MNHEY, CDR2 SMNVEV (reference sequence). The CDR3, as DNA: TGTGCCAGCAGTTTATCGAGAGGAGGGGGGGGCGAGCAGTACTTC. Translated: CASSLSRGGGGEQYF.

The V and J genes are TRBV7-8 and TRBJ2-5, with 8 positions matching TRBD1. The V and J ends lost 4 bases and 4 bases, in that order; junction bases with no gene match: 8. The CDR3 is made up of 15 amino acids. CDR1 and CDR2 from the germline V gene are SGHVS and FQNEAQ. CDR3 protein: CASSSPGTGGETQYF. The CDR3 nucleotides are TGTGCCAGCAGCTCACCCGGGACAGGTGGAGAGACCCAGTACTTC. The full variable domain, with the rest looked up from reference TRBV7-8 and TRBJ2-5, is GAGVSQSPRYKVAKRGQDVALRCDPISGHVSLFWYQQALGQGPEFLTYFQNEAQLDKSGLPSDRFFAERPEGSVSTLKIQRTQQEDSAVYLCASSSPGTGGETQYFGPGTRLLVL.

V and J are TRBV9 and TRBJ1-1, with a possible D match to TRBD1 (6 bases). V was cut by 0 bases and J by 4 bases, with 13 bases left in between. The CDR3 contains 15 residues. The V gene's germline CDR1 is SGDLS and CDR2 YYNGEE. The CDR3 region is CASSVGVRGITEAFF. The CDR3 region has the DNA TGTGCCAGCAGCGTAGGAGTTAGGGGGATCACTGAAGCTTTCTTT. Looking up the rest from reference TRBV9 and TRBJ1-1 gives the full variable domain: DSGVTQTPKHLITATGQRVTLRCSPRSGDLSVYWYQQSLDQGLQFLIQYYNGEERAKGNILERFSAQQFPDLHSELNLSSLELGDSALYFCASSVGVRGITEAFFGQGTRLTVV.

In its sample, this clone was seen a few times. V is TRBV3-1 (or the pseudogene TRBV3-2) and J is TRBJ2-7, with a tentative D call TRBD1 (6 bases). V was cut by 2 bases and J by 2 bases, with 13 bases left in between. This CDR3 contains 15 residues. CDR1 and CDR2 from the germline V gene are LGHDT and YNNKEL (reference sequence). CDR3 amino acids: CASSQIPDRTYEQYF. The CDR3 nucleotides are TGTGCCAGCAGCCAAATCCCAGACAGGACCTACGAGCAGTACTTC.

This clone was seen only once. The J gene is TRBJ2-2, the V gene TRBV19; 7 bases align to TRBD1. V lost 6 bases to trimming and J lost 5 bases; unmatched junction nucleotides: 3. The germline gives CDR1 LNHDA, CDR2 SQIVND (reference sequence). The CDR3 length is 13 residues. CDR3: CASRAGGTGELFF. CDR3 coding DNA: TGTGCCAGTAGGGCAGGGGGTACCGGGGAGCTGTTTTTT.

V is TRBV10-2 and J is TRBJ2-5; TRBD2 matches 10 bases. The CDR3 runs to 14 residues. Trimming cost V 2 bases and J 4 bases; bases outside gene matches: 1. Per the germline V gene, CDR1 is WSHSY and CDR2 is SAAADI. The CDR3 loop reads CASSEVAGGETQYF. CDR3 nucleotides: TGCGCCAGCAGTGAGGTAGCGGGAGGAGAGACCCAGTACTTC.

V gene TRBV19 combines with J gene TRBJ1-3; D is unresolved. The CDR3 runs to 16 residues. V gave up 0 bases and J gave up 0 bases, with 9 bases separating them. CDR1 and CDR2 from the germline V gene are LNHDA and SQIVND (reference sequence). This chain's CDR3 is CASSIDSTGSGNTIYF. DNA of the CDR3: TGTGCCAGTAGTATAGATTCGACGGGCTCTGGAAACACCATATATTTT. The complete variable domain, with remaining parts taken from reference TRBV19 and TRBJ1-3, reads DGGITQSPKYLFRKEGQNVTLSCEQNLNHDAMYWYRQDPGQGLRLIYYSQIVNDFQKGDIAEGYSVSREKKESFPLTVTSAQKNPTAFYLCASSIDSTGSGNTIYFGEGSWLTVV.

The CDR3 nucleotides are TGTGCCAGCAGCCGAGGACAGTCCCAAGAGACCCAGTACTTC. Its protein product is CASSRGQSQETQYF. The chain has TRBV7-8 and TRBJ2-5; D is possibly TRBD1 (6 bases). V lost 5 bases and J 1 base, leaving 11 bases between the germline ends. The CDR3 is 14 residues long. The germline CDR1 and CDR2 sequences are SGHVS and FQNEAQ.

The chain combines TRBV6-5 with TRBJ2-4, with TRBD2 identical over 7 bases. The CDR3 is 14 residues long. Trimming removed 8 bases from V and 7 bases from J; junction bases left unmatched: 11. CDR1 MNHEY and CDR2 SVGAGI come from the germline V gene. The CDR3 region has the DNA TGTGCCAGCTCCACCGGCAGCGGGACGAACATTCAGTACTTC. This codes for CASSTGSGTNIQYF.

The V call is TRBV7-2, the J call TRBJ2-1; 8 nucleotides align to TRBD2. With V trimmed by 5 bases and J by 4 bases, 10 bases remained unmatched. The CDR3 runs to 16 residues. Per the germline V gene, CDR1 is SGHTA and CDR2 is FQGNSA. The CDR3 spells CASSPRLAGIYNEQFF. CDR3 nucleotides: TGTGCCAGCAGCCCCCGGCTAGCGGGTATTTACAATGAGCAGTTCTTC.

V gene TRBV9 combines with J gene TRBJ1-6; perhaps TRBD1 as D (5 bases). V was clipped by 4 bases and J by 7 bases, with 15 bases between them. Looked up from germline, CDR1 is SGDLS and CDR2 is YYNGEE. The CDR3 consists of 15 residues. CDR3 in amino acids: CASSPFGGVNSPLHF. The CDR3 coding sequence is TGTGCCAGCAGCCCCTTCGGGGGAGTCAATTCACCCCTCCACTTT.

The chain combines TRBV3-1 (or the pseudogene TRBV3-2) with TRBJ1-2, with 7 bases identical to TRBD1. The CDR3 totals 13 residues. The germline V gene has CDR1 LGHDT and CDR2 YNNKEL (reference sequence). The J segment lost 7 bases and the V segment lost 1 base, leaving 3 bases of the junction unmatched. CDR3 amino acids: CASSQGTGSGYTF. The DNA of the CDR3 is TGTGCCAGCAGCCAAGGGACAGGATCTGGCTACACCTTC.

The chain carries TRBV20-1 and TRBJ2-1, with a tentative D call TRBD2 (6 bases). In germline, CDR1 is DFQATT, CDR2 SNEGSKA (reference sequence). The CDR3 is made up of 11 amino acids. The DNA for the CDR3 is TGCAGCAGCAGCGGGTTCGGTGAGCAGTTCTTC. It codes for CSSSGFGEQFF.

This chain joins TRBV28 and TRBJ1-3; possible D gene TRBD1, 6 bases. The V end lost 8 bases, the J end lost 4 bases, and 15 bases lay between the germline ends. Germline CDR1 and CDR2: MDHEN and SYDVKM. This CDR3 spans 14 amino acids. CDR3 amino acids: CASGSGVSGNTIYF. CDR3 in DNA: TGTGCCAGCGGATCAGGGGTTTCGGGAAACACCATATATTTT.

This chain uses TRBV6-6 with TRBJ2-1; 8 nucleotides match TRBD2. Germline CDR1 MNHNY, CDR2 SVGAGI (reference sequence). Germline trimming cut 5 bases from V and 5 bases from J; bases unmatched to any gene: 17. This CDR3 is built from 18 residues. CDR3 residues: CASSPRIKRERVDNEQFF. The DNA for the CDR3 is TGTGCCAGCAGTCCTCGAATAAAGCGGGAGAGGGTTGACAATGAGCAGTTCTTC.

The V call is TRBV7-9, the J call TRBJ2-2; 8 positions agree with TRBD1. Looked up from germline, CDR1 is SEHNR and CDR2 is FQNEAQ (reference sequence). The V gene end was trimmed by 10 bases and the J gene end by 5 bases; junction bases not matched to a gene: 9. The length of the CDR3 is 14 residues. The CDR3 coding sequence is TGTGCCACCCCGCGGGACAGGAGGACCGGGGAGCTGTTTTTT. Its translation: CATPRDRRTGELFF.

The chain is built from TRBV7-8 and TRBJ2-7; 10 bases are shared with TRBD1. This CDR3 has 16 residues. V dropped 1 base and J dropped 3; count of bases not matched to a gene: 6. CDR1 is SGHVS, CDR2 FQNEAQ, per germline. CDR3 region: CASSLVGTGALYEQYF. The CDR3 bases are TGTGCCAGCAGCTTAGTAGGGACAGGGGCACTCTACGAGCAGTACTTC.

The rearrangement uses TRBV18 and TRBJ1-1; D is possibly TRBD1 (5 bases). CDR1 and CDR2 (germline): KGHSH, LQKENI. Trimming left V 4 bases short and J 1 base short, with 7 bases between. The CDR3 runs 13 residues. The CDR3 bases are TGTGCCAGCTCACGACAGCGGAACACTGAAGCTTTCTTT. It codes for CASSRQRNTEAFF.

The chain recombines TRBV2 with TRBJ2-1; TRBD2 matches at 12 bases. Germline CDR1 SNHLY, CDR2 FYNNEI. V was clipped by 6 bases and J by 8 bases; unmatched bases: 5. The CDR3 has 14 residues. The CDR3 region is CASSRTSGTDEQFF. CDR3 coding DNA: TGTGCCAGCAGCCGGACTAGCGGGACCGATGAGCAGTTCTTC.

This rearrangement joins TRBV5-1 to TRBJ2-7, with TRBD2 identical over 11 bases. The CDR3 is 14 amino acids. Germline-derived CDR1 and CDR2 are SGHRS and YFSETQ. The V segment lost 4 bases and the J segment 5 bases; nucleotides outside the gene matches: 5. CDR3 sequence (DNA): TGCGCCAGCAGCAAGGGACTAGCGGCAGACGAGCAGTACTTC. As protein: CASSKGLAADEQYF.

The chain carries TRBV6-2 or TRBV6-3 and TRBJ2-1; 7 bases agree with TRBD2. The trim removed 5 bases at V and 9 bases at J, leaving 16 bases unmatched. In germline, CDR1 is MNHEY, CDR2 SVGEGT. The CDR3 has 16 residues. For the CDR3, the DNA is TGTGCCAGCAGTAAAACCCTGGGACTATTGTCAGCTGAGCAGTTCTTC. This codes for CASSKTLGLLSAEQFF.

As DNA, the CDR3 is TGTGCCAGCAGTGAAAAAGTCAAGTCGTTTGGCGGCGATACGCAGTATTTT. Encoded protein: CASSEKVKSFGGDTQYF. The rearrangement links TRBV6-1 to TRBJ2-3; D is unclear. The V gene lost 2 bases and the J gene lost 6 bases, with 21 bases spanning the gap. The CDR3 totals 17 residues. CDR1 and CDR2 (germline): MNHNS, SASEGT.

The CDR3 loop is CASSSLPGDEQFF. As DNA, the CDR3 is TGTGCCAGCAGTTCGCTCCCGGGGGATGAGCAGTTCTTC. The chain employs TRBV28 and TRBJ2-1; possible D gene TRBD2, 6 bases. This CDR3 region has 13 residues. The V gene's germline CDR1 is MDHEN and CDR2 SYDVKM. V lost 4 bases and J lost 8, with 12 bases in between.

The chain links TRBV5-4 to TRBJ2-3; TRBD2 matches at 13 bases. Per the germline V gene, CDR1 is SGHNT and CDR2 is YYREEE (reference sequence). After removal of 4 bases from V and 0 bases from J, the junction contained 14 bases not matched to a gene. The CDR3 has 20 amino acids. The CDR3 is CASSHIGLAGVGTSTDTQYF. In nucleotides, the CDR3 is TGTGCCAGCAGCCATATAGGACTAGCGGGAGTGGGGACAAGCACAGATACGCAGTATTTT.

The genes are TRBV7-6 and TRBJ2-3; 12 nucleotides agree with TRBD2. Trimming took 6 bases from V and 5 from J; bases not matched to a gene: 9. Germline CDR1 reads SGHVS; CDR2 reads FNYEAQ. This CDR3 region has 16 residues. CDR3 bases: TGTGCCAGCAGTCGACTAGCGGGAGAGGAGTTAGATACGCAGTATTTT. This codes for CASSRLAGEELDTQYF.